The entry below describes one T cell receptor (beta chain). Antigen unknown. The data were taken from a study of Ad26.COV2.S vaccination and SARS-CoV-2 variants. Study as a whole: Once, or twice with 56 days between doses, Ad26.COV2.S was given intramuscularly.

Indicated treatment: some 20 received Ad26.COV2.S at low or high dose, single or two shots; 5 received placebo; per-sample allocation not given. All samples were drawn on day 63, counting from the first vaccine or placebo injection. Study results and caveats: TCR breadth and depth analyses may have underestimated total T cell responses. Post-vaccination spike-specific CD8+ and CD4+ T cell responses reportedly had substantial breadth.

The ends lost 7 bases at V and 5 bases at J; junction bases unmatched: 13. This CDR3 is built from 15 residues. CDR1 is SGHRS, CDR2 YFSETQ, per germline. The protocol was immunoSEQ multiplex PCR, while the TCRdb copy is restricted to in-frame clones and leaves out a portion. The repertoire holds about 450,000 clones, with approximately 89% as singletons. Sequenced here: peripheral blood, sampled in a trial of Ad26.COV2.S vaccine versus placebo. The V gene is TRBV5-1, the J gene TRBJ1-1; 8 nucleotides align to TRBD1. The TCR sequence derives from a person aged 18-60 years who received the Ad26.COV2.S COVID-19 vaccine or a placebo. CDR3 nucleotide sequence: TGCGCCAGCCTGCCGCGGCAGGGGGCCAATACTGAAGCTTTCTTT. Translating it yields CASLPRQGANTEAFF.